This T cell receptor (beta chain) is drawn from a study of blood T cell repertoires in COVID-19. Overall study context: Some COVID-19 samples were acute and others convalescent; all came from the United States, Italy and Spain.

Trimming removed 2 bases from V and 11 bases from J, with 20 bases in between. Germline V gene data show CDR1 as LGHDT and CDR2 as YNNKEL (reference sequence). The CDR3 runs 15 residues. As handled by the study authors: Amplification of reference gene primers was used by the study to estimate nucleated cell counts. Profiled with immunoSEQ multiplex PCR; TCRdb holds only in-frame clones, not every one. The V and J calls and the clone size are those of that table, but D and trimming were determined from the DNA. The table lists some 90,000 clones, 90% of them singletons. The chain recombines TRBV3-1 (or the pseudogene TRBV3-2) with TRBJ2-3; D unclear. Specimen: peripheral blood. The TCR sequence derives from a woman older than 75 with active or convalescent COVID-19. The chain's CDR3 is CASSQLYGQQVEQYF. CDR3 sequence (DNA): TGTGCCAGCAGCCAACTATATGGCCAGCAGGTTGAGCAGTATTTT.